The source of this T cell receptor (beta chain) is a study of T cells after yellow fever vaccination. As for the study in general: SMART-Seq v4 Ultra Low Input prepared libraries from low-cell fractions.

TCRdb independently ran MiXCR on the 5' RACE reads; one entry per CDR3 protein. The sample yields under 400,000 distinct CDR3 sequences, more than 9% seen once. The CDR3 runs 15 residues. Germline values: CDR1 LGHNA, CDR2 YNFKEQ. V was shortened by 0 bases and J by 6 bases, with 12 bases between the two germline ends. The study, taken as a whole, reports: The secondary T-cell response peaked on day 5, not day 15, but was weaker. Repertoires obtained by FACS sorting could include abundant clonotypes that entered as contaminants from the bulk population.

Remarks on this clonotype: Its antigen is currently unknown.

V usage is TRBV4-2 and J usage is TRBJ2-1, with D possibly TRBD2 on 6 matching bases. This TCR came from a man younger than 35 who received the YFV17D yellow fever vaccine. Material: PBMCs, obtained on the day of the first yellow fever vaccination. The CDR3 nucleotides are TGTGCCAGCAGCCAAGATATACTAGCTAGCAATGAGCAGTTCTTC. Encoded protein: CASSQDILASNEQFF.